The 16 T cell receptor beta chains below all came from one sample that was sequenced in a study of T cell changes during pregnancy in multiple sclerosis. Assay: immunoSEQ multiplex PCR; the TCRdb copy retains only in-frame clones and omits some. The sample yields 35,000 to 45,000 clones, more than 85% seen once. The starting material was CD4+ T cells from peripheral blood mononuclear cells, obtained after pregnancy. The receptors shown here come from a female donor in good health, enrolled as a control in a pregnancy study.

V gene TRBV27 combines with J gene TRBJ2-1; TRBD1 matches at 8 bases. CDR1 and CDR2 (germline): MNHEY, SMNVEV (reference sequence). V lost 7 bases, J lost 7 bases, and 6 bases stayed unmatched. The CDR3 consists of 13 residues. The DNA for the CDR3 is TGTGCCAGCAAGGGTGACAGGGGTAATGAGCAGTTCTTC. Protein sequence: CASKGDRGNEQFF.

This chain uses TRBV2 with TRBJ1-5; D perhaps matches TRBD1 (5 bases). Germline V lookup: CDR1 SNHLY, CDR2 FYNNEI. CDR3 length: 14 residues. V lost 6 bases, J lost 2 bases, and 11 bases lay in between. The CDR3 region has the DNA TGTGCCAGCAGCAAAGAAGGGGGCAATCAGCCCCAGCATTTT. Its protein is CASSKEGGNQPQHF. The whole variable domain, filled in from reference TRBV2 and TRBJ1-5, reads EPEVTQTPSHQVTQMGQEVILRCVPISNHLYFYWYRQILGQKVEFLVSFYNNEISEKSEIFDDQFSVERPDGSNFTLKIRSTKLEDSAMYFCASSKEGGNQPQHFGDGTRLSIL.

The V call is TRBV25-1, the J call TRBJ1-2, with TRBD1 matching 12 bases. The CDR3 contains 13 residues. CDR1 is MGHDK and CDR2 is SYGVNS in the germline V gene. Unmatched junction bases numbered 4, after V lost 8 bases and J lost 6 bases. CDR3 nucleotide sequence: TGTGCCAGCGTTGGGACAGGGGGCAATGGCTACACCTTC. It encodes CASVGTGGNGYTF.

CDR3 sequence: CASSQERGDTEAFF. For the CDR3, the DNA is TGCGCCAGCAGCCAAGAGCGCGGGGACACTGAAGCTTTCTTT. The V and J genes are TRBV4-1 and TRBJ1-1; D unclear. V gave up 0 bases and J gave up 3 bases, with 8 bases separating them. The CDR3 is made up of 14 amino acids. Looked up from germline, CDR1 is MGHRA and CDR2 is YSYEKL.

The CDR3 sequence: CASSPPSAGGGNEQFF. The CDR3 DNA follows: TGTGCCAGCTCACCACCGTCAGCGGGAGGGGGAAATGAGCAGTTCTTC. This chain joins TRBV18 and TRBJ2-1; 10 nucleotides match TRBD2. Germline V CDR1 and CDR2: KGHSH, LQKENI. The CDR3 runs to 16 residues. J gave up 7 bases and V 0 bases, and 6 bases lay outside the gene matches.

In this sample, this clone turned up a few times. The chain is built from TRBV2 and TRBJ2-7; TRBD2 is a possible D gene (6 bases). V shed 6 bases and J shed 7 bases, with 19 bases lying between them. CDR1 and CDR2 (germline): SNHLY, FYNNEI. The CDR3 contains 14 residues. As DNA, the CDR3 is TGTGCCAGCAGCGACCCGGCGGGGTGGGGAGAGCAGTACTTC. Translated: CASSDPAGWGEQYF.

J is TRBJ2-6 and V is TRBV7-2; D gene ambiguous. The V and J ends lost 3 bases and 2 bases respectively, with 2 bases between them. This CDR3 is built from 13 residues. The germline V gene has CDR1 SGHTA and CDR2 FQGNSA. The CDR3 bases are TGTGCCAGCAGCTTCACTGGGGCCAACGTCCTGACTTTC. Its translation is CASSFTGANVLTF.

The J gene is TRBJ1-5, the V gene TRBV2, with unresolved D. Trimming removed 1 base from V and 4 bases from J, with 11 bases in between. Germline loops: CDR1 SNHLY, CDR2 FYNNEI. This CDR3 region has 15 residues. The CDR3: CASSEGLTTNQPQHF. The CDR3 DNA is TGTGCCAGCAGTGAAGGGCTGACGACTAATCAGCCCCAGCATTTT.

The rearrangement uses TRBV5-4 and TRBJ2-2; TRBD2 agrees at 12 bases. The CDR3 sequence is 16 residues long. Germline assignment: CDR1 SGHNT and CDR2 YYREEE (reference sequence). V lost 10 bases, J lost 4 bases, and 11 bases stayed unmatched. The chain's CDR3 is CADIWTSGEITGELFF. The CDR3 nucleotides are TGTGCCGATATATGGACTAGCGGGGAAATCACCGGGGAGCTGTTTTTT.

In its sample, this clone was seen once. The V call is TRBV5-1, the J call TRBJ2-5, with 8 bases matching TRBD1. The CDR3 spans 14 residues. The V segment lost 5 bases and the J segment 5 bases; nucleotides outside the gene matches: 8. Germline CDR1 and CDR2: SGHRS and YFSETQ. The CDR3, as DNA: TGCGCCAGCAGTCAGTCAGGGGGCAAGGAGACCCAGTACTTC. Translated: CASSQSGGKETQYF. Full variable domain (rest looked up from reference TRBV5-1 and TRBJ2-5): KAGVTQTPRYLIKTRGQQVTLSCSPISGHRSVSWYQQTPGQGLQFLFEYFSETQRNKGNFPGRFSGRQFSNSRSEMNVSTLELGDSALYLCASSQSGGKETQYFGPGTRLLVL.

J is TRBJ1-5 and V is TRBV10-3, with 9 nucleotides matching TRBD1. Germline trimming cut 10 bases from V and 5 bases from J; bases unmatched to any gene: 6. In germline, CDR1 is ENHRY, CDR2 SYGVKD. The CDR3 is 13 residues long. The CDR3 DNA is TGTGCCACCCGGGACAGGGCGCATCAGCCCCAGCATTTT. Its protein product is CATRDRAHQPQHF.

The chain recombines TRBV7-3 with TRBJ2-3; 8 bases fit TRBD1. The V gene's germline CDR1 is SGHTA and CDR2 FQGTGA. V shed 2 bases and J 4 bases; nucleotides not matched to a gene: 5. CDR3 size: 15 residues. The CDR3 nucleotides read TGTGCCAGCAGCTTATCAGGGGGCGCGGCAGATACGCAGTATTTT. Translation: CASSLSGGAADTQYF.

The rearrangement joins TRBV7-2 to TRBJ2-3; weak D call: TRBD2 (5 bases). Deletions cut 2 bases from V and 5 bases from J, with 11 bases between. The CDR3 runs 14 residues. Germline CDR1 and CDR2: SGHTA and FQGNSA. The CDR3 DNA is TGTGCCAGCAGCTTATGGGCCGGGGTAGATACGCAGTATTTT. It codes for CASSLWAGVDTQYF.

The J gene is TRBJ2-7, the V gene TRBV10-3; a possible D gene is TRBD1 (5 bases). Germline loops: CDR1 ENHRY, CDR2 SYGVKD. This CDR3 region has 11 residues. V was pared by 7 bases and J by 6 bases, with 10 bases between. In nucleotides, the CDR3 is TGTGCCATCAATCAGGGCCGCGAGCAGTACTTC. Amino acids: CAINQGREQYF.

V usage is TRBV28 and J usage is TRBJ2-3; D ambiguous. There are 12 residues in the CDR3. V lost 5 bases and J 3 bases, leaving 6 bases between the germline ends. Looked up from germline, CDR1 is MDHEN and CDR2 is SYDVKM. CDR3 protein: CASSLRTDTQYF. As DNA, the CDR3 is TGTGCCAGCAGTCTGAGGACAGATACGCAGTATTTT.

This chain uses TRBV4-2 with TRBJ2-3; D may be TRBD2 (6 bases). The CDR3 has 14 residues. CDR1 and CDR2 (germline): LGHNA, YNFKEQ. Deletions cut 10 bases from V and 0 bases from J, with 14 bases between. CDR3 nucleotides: TGTGCCATTGCGAGGCTAGCGAGCACAGATACGCAGTATTTT. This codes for CAIARLASTDTQYF.